The T cell receptor (beta chain) under discussion was sequenced for a study of cytomegalovirus exposure and HLA in healthy donors. The germline V gene has CDR1 ENHRY and CDR2 SYGVKD. This CDR3 comprises 13 residues. Deletions cut 3 bases from V and 2 bases from J, with 7 bases between. About this clone: Its antigen is not known.

Study-level findings and limits: Most of the TCR beta V segments (in an earlier analysis) were productive either about 87% or about 30% of the time.

Primers: 60 Vbeta forward and 13 Jbeta reverse. TCRdb keeps only in-frame clones here, not all; method: immunoSEQ multiplex PCR. The specimen's table records roughly 110,000 clones. The rearrangement joins TRBV10-3 to TRBJ2-5, with D unresolved. The clonotype comes from a man aged 25-45 years in good health and CMV-seronegative. Sequencing was done on a sample of PBMCs. The CDR3, as DNA: TGTGCCATCAGTGAACGGAGACAAGAGACCCAGTACTTC. This translates into CAISERRQETQYF.